The 12 T cell receptor beta chains reported below all come from one sample, sequenced in a study of blood T cell repertoires in COVID-19. Using immunoSEQ multiplex PCR, the repertoire was profiled, and TCRdb retains in-frame clones only, with some absent. Seen here are 340,000 or so clones, around 83% observed once, and the top ten hold about 3%. The sample consisted of peripheral blood. Receptors were obtained from a man aged 25 to 40 with active or convalescent COVID-19.

V gene TRBV2 combines with J gene TRBJ1-6, with D maybe TRBD1 (5 bases). V was trimmed by 8 bases and J by 8 bases, leaving 13 bases between them. This CDR3 has 13 residues. CDR1 and CDR2 (germline): SNHLY, FYNNEI. CDR3 in DNA: TGTGCCAGCCTGACTGGGGGGTATTCACCCCTCCACTTT. This sequence encodes CASLTGGYSPLHF.

The CDR3 protein is CASSYWGESSYEQYF. The CDR3 coding sequence is TGTGCCAGCAGTTACTGGGGGGAGAGCTCCTACGAGCAGTACTTC. J is TRBJ2-7 and V is TRBV6-2 or TRBV6-3, with D tentatively TRBD2 (6 bases). V gave up 1 base and J gave up 0 bases, with 10 bases separating them. Germline V gene sequence: CDR1 MNHEY, CDR2 SVGEGT. The CDR3 has 15 residues.

The chain combines TRBV11-2 with TRBJ1-1; D is possibly TRBD1 (5 bases). V was pared by 3 bases and J by 6 bases, with 14 bases between. CDR1 and CDR2 from the germline V gene are SGHAT and FQNNGV. The CDR3 totals 14 residues. DNA of the CDR3: TGTGCCAGCAGCTTCACCCCAGGGTTATCTGAAGCTTTCTTT. It codes for CASSFTPGLSEAFF.

The chain recombines TRBV7-9 with TRBJ2-1; D might be TRBD1 (7 bases). The CDR3 is 14 amino acids. Germline values: CDR1 SEHNR, CDR2 FQNEAQ (reference sequence). V lost 5 bases and J 8 bases, leaving 16 bases between the germline ends. The CDR3 spells CASSKERRGHEQFF. CDR3 in DNA: TGTGCCAGCAGCAAAGAGAGGAGGGGGCATGAGCAGTTCTTC.

The chain employs TRBV12-5 and TRBJ2-2; D is uncertain. With 3 bases removed from V and 1 base from J, the gap between germline ends came to 15 bases. CDR1 LGHNT and CDR2 FRNRAP come from the germline V gene. This CDR3 is 17 amino acids long. The CDR3 DNA reads TGTGCTAGTGGTTTCCAAAACTACCTGGGGAACACCGGGGAGCTGTTTTTT. Protein sequence: CASGFQNYLGNTGELFF.

The gene calls are TRBV28 and TRBJ1-6; 8 bases line up with TRBD1. Germline V CDR1 and CDR2: MDHEN, SYDVKM. V was clipped by 6 bases and J by 10 bases; unmatched bases: 5. The CDR3 runs 13 residues. In nucleotides, the CDR3 is TGTGCCAGCAGGGGGACAGGACAGTCACCCCTCCACTTT. The encoded protein is CASRGTGQSPLHF.

The CDR3 sequence is CASSQREGDGYTF. DNA of the CDR3: TGTGCCAGCAGCCAACGGGAGGGCGATGGCTACACCTTC. The chain combines TRBV3-1 (or the pseudogene TRBV3-2) with TRBJ1-2, with no clear D. This CDR3 spans 13 amino acids. The germline V gene encodes CDR1 LGHDT and CDR2 YNNKEL (reference sequence). Trimming cost V 2 bases and J 6 bases, with 10 bases left between them.

The genes are TRBV15 and TRBJ2-3, with 11 bases lining up with TRBD2. CDR3 size: 18 residues. Germline CDR1 LNHNV, CDR2 YYDKDF (reference sequence). V lost 0 bases, J lost 0 bases, and 5 bases stayed unmatched. CDR3 loop: CATSRDLAGGSSTDTQYF. The CDR3, as DNA: TGTGCCACCAGCAGAGATCTAGCGGGGGGATCTAGCACAGATACGCAGTATTTT.

The rearrangement links TRBV7-2 to TRBJ1-4; D not certain. V gave up 3 bases and J gave up 2 bases, with 13 bases separating them. Per germline, CDR1 SGHTA and CDR2 FQGNSA. The CDR3 spans 16 residues. The CDR3 nucleotides read TGTGCCAGCAGCTTCGAACGTGCGGTGACTAATGAAAAACTGTTTTTT. Its translation is CASSFERAVTNEKLFF. The whole variable domain, remainder taken from reference TRBV7-2 and TRBJ1-4, is GAGVSQSPSNKVTEKGKDVELRCDPISGHTALYWYRQSLGQGLEFLIYFQGNSAPDKSGLPSDRFSAERTGGSVSTLTIQRTQQEDSAVYLCASSFERAVTNEKLFFGSGTQLSVL.

A few counts support this clone. The chain links TRBV27 to TRBJ2-1; TRBD1 aligns across 8 bases. Germline V gene sequence: CDR1 MNHEY, CDR2 SMNVEV (reference sequence). The CDR3 length is 16 residues. After removal of 6 bases from V and 5 bases from J, the junction contained 12 bases not matched to a gene. In DNA, the CDR3 is TGTGCCAGCAGCACCTTAGGACAGGGCAAGGACAATGAGCAGTTCTTC. Protein sequence: CASSTLGQGKDNEQFF.

V usage is TRBV2 and J usage is TRBJ2-7; 8 bases match TRBD2. The CDR3 is 15 residues long. Trimming took 8 bases from V and 5 from J; bases not matched to a gene: 14. Germline V gene lookup returns CDR1 SNHLY and CDR2 FYNNEI. The CDR3 reads CASGGSGGPSHEQYF. CDR3 nucleotide sequence: TGTGCCAGCGGGGGAAGCGGGGGACCTTCCCACGAGCAGTACTTC.

The V and J genes are TRBV5-1 and TRBJ2-7; D might be TRBD2 (7 bases). CDR1 and CDR2 from the germline V gene are SGHRS and YFSETQ. Trimming stripped 1 base from V and 4 bases from J, with 9 bases between. The CDR3 runs 13 residues. DNA for the CDR3: TGCGCCAGCAGCTTGAGGGGGGGTTACGAGCAGTACTTC. This gives the protein CASSLRGGYEQYF.